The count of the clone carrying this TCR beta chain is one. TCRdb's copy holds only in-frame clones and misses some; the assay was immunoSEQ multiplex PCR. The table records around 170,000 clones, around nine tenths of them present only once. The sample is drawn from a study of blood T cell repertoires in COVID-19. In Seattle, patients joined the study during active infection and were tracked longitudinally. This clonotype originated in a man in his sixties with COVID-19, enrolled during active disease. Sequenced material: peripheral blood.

The CDR3 spells CASSQDPPAGGGTQYF. The CDR3 DNA reads TGTGCCAGCAGCCAAGATCCTCCGGCGGGGGGCGGGACCCAGTACTTC. This rearrangement joins TRBV3-1 (or the pseudogene TRBV3-2) to TRBJ2-5; the match to TRBD2 covers 8 bases. Germline-derived CDR1 and CDR2 are LGHDT and YNNKEL (reference sequence). There are 16 residues in the CDR3. V was pared by 0 bases and J by 7 bases, with 10 bases of the junction left unmatched.